One sample yielded the 24 T cell receptor beta chains listed below, sequenced in a study of vaccination effects on CD4 cells after COVID-19. Their cognate antigens are unknown. Antigen-specific CD4+ T cells were expanded (with viral peptide pools) by the ViraFEST assay ahead of sequencing. At the end of nine to ten days of culture, CD4+ T cells were isolated. Subjects were given two BNT162b2 or mRNA-1273 vaccine doses. Here immunoSEQ multiplex PCR was the method, and the copy in TCRdb shows in-frame clones only, minus some. This table holds 29,000 or so clones, about 74% found once. This sample comprised CD4+ T cells from PBMCs cultured with HCoV-OC43 spike peptides, obtained after COVID-19 vaccination. The subset was: HCoV-OC43 spike overlapping peptide pool stimulation. The receptors were gathered from a human donor who received a COVID-19 vaccine.

The chain combines TRBV5-5 with TRBJ2-7; D is unresolved. Trimming cost V 3 bases and J 0 bases, with 10 bases left between them. Germline CDR1 reads SGHKS; CDR2 reads YYEKEE (reference sequence). CDR3 length: 14 residues. The CDR3: CASSSVRNSYEQYF. The CDR3 DNA follows: TGTGCCAGCAGCTCCGTCCGGAACTCCTACGAGCAGTACTTC.

This chain uses TRBV4-2 with TRBJ1-5; D perhaps matches TRBD1 (5 bases). The germline V gene has CDR1 LGHNA and CDR2 YNFKEQ. The V gene lost 0 bases and the J gene lost 7 bases, with 10 bases spanning the gap. CDR3 size: 14 residues. CDR3 amino acids: CASSQDSGRQPQHF. The CDR3 DNA reads as TGTGCCAGCAGCCAAGATTCAGGGCGCCAGCCCCAGCATTTT.

V is TRBV30 and J is TRBJ1-2; D ambiguous. Per the germline V gene, CDR1 is GTSNPN and CDR2 is SVGIG (reference sequence). The V end was cut by 5 bases, the J end by 2 bases, with 18 bases between. The CDR3 consists of 15 residues. This CDR3 is CAWFGLKLANYGYTF. For the CDR3, the DNA is TGTGCCTGGTTCGGACTAAAACTGGCCAACTATGGCTACACCTTC.

The chain is built from TRBV6-5 and TRBJ2-7; D ambiguous. Germline loops: CDR1 MNHEY, CDR2 SVGAGI. This CDR3 spans 12 amino acids. V lost 7 bases and J lost 0, with 7 bases in between. The CDR3 is CASIGGSYEQYF. Here the CDR3 DNA reads TGTGCCAGCATTGGCGGCTCCTACGAGCAGTACTTC.

The rearrangement joins TRBV19 to TRBJ2-2, with 7 bases identical to TRBD2. V shed 7 bases and J 3 bases; nucleotides not matched to a gene: 11. CDR1 is LNHDA, CDR2 SQIVND, per germline (reference sequence). CDR3 length: 16 amino acids. The CDR3 here is CASTDGAGRDTGELFF. In DNA, the CDR3 is TGTGCCAGTACCGATGGAGCGGGACGGGACACCGGGGAGCTGTTTTTT.

V and J are TRBV27 and TRBJ1-4, with D perhaps matching TRBD1 (6 bases). The CDR3 runs to 19 residues. Germline CDR1 and CDR2: MNHEY and SMNVEV (reference sequence). The V end was cut by 6 bases, the J end by 2 bases, with 25 bases between. CDR3 sequence: CASSPVVFGGAKTNEKLFF. In nucleotides, the CDR3 is TGTGCCAGCAGCCCCGTGGTGTTCGGGGGCGCAAAGACTAATGAAAAACTGTTTTTT.

This clone was recorded only once. V is TRBV3-1 (or the pseudogene TRBV3-2) and J is TRBJ2-1, with 9 bases fitting TRBD2. Per germline, CDR1 LGHDT and CDR2 YNNKEL (reference sequence). This CDR3 region has 14 residues. Trimming at V came to 3 bases and at J to 15 bases, leaving 12 bases not matched to a gene. The chain's CDR3 is CASSHTAGGHAWFF. In nucleotides, the CDR3 is TGTGCCAGCAGCCACACAGCGGGGGGACATGCTTGGTTCTTC.

V and J are TRBV3-1 (or the pseudogene TRBV3-2) and TRBJ1-2; D is perhaps TRBD1 (6 bases). The germline gives CDR1 LGHDT, CDR2 YNNKEL (reference sequence). V was pared by 1 base and J by 7 bases, with 10 bases between. The CDR3 totals 13 residues. The CDR3 DNA is TGTGCCAGCAGCCAAGGGGGGGCGAGTGGCTACACCTTC. It translates to CASSQGGASGYTF.

The genes are TRBV6-2 or TRBV6-3 and TRBJ2-1, with 7 bases identical to TRBD1. The trim removed 2 bases at V and 5 bases at J, leaving 3 bases unmatched. The CDR3 loop spans 14 amino acids. Germline values: CDR1 MNHEY, CDR2 SVGEGT. The CDR3 DNA reads as TGTGCCAGCAGTTACGGGACAGCAAACAATGAGCAGTTCTTC. It yields the protein CASSYGTANNEQFF.

The genes are TRBV27 and TRBJ2-1; D perhaps matches TRBD2 (5 bases). CDR3 length: 15 residues. The V end was cut by 3 bases, the J end by 0 bases, with 9 bases between. Germline CDR1 reads MNHEY; CDR2 reads SMNVEV (reference sequence). The CDR3 DNA reads as TGTGCCAGCAGTTTGGGTCTAGCCTCCTACAATGAGCAGTTCTTC. Protein product: CASSLGLASYNEQFF.

V is TRBV3-1 (or the pseudogene TRBV3-2) and J is TRBJ2-1, with 14 bases aligning to TRBD2. The CDR3 covers 15 residues. The V gene's germline CDR1 is LGHDT and CDR2 YNNKEL (reference sequence). V was clipped by 4 bases and J by 8 bases; unmatched bases: 4. CDR3 bases: TGTGCCAGCAGCCCGACTAGCGGGAGGGCCTATGAGCAGTTCTTC. Translated: CASSPTSGRAYEQFF.

V gene TRBV19 combines with J gene TRBJ1-3, with unresolved D. CDR3 length equals 18 residues. Germline-derived CDR1 and CDR2 are LNHDA and SQIVND (reference sequence). V was cut by 10 bases and J by 7 bases, with 32 bases left in between. CDR3: CATTMRLTPTRAGNTIYF. In DNA form, the CDR3 reads TGTGCCACCACTATGCGGCTTACCCCGACGCGGGCGGGGAACACCATATATTTT.

The genes are TRBV21-1 and TRBJ2-5; the DNA was not compared with TRBD1, the D call given in the table. TRBV21-1 has pseudogene status. CDR3 length: 16 residues. DNA for the CDR3: TGTGCCAGCAGGAGACCCCGGACAACGCCCCAAGAGACCCAGTACTTC. This sequence encodes CASRRPRTTPQETQYF.

The sample holds a few counts of this clone. This chain links TRBV19 with TRBJ2-3; 9 bases agree with TRBD2. This CDR3 spans 15 amino acids. CDR1 LNHDA and CDR2 SQIVND come from the germline V gene (reference sequence). The J segment lost 4 bases and the V segment lost 1 base, leaving 3 bases of the junction unmatched. The CDR3 coding sequence is TGTGCCAGTAGTATAGGCGGGAGGGCGGCAGATACGCAGTATTTT. This encodes CASSIGGRAADTQYF.

This clone was seen only a few times. V gene TRBV6-4 combines with J gene TRBJ2-2, with unresolved D. The CDR3 consists of 13 residues. CDR1 and CDR2 from the germline V gene are MRHNA and SNTAGT. V lost 2 bases to trimming and J lost 3 bases, with 4 bases between them. CDR3 region: CASSDRDTGELFF. CDR3 DNA sequence: TGTGCCAGCAGTGACAGGGACACCGGGGAGCTGTTTTTT.

The J gene is TRBJ1-4, the V gene TRBV3-1 (or the pseudogene TRBV3-2), with D maybe TRBD1 (5 bases). Trimming stripped 2 bases from V and 1 base from J, with 5 bases between. CDR1 is LGHDT, CDR2 YNNKEL, per germline (reference sequence). This CDR3 comprises 14 residues. The CDR3 bases are TGTGCCAGCAGCCAACAGGGAACTAATGAAAAACTGTTTTTT. Its translation is CASSQQGTNEKLFF.

The chain employs TRBV19 and TRBJ1-1, with 7 nucleotides matching TRBD1. The CDR3 consists of 14 residues. Germline-derived CDR1 and CDR2 are LNHDA and SQIVND (reference sequence). The V segment lost 8 bases and the J segment 1 base; nucleotides outside the gene matches: 7. This CDR3 is CASSPGQKNTEAFF. DNA of the CDR3: TGTGCCAGTTCCCCGGGACAGAAGAACACTGAAGCTTTCTTT. The full variable domain, rest sourced from reference TRBV19 and TRBJ1-1, is DGGITQSPKYLFRKEGQNVTLSCEQNLNHDAMYWYRQDPGQGLRLIYYSQIVNDFQKGDIAEGYSVSREKKESFPLTVTSAQKNPTAFYLCASSPGQKNTEAFFGQGTRLTVV.

The chain is built from TRBV2 and TRBJ2-5, with unresolved D. The length of the CDR3 is 13 residues. The germline V gene encodes CDR1 SNHLY and CDR2 FYNNEI. V was cut by 4 bases and J by 5 bases, with 11 bases left in between. In DNA form, the CDR3 reads TGTGCCAGCAGTGTTTACAGAGGCGAGACCCAGTACTTC. It specifies CASSVYRGETQYF.

The genes are TRBV6-5 and TRBJ2-7; tentatively, D is TRBD2 (6 bases). CDR3 length equals 14 residues. CDR1 and CDR2 from the germline V gene are MNHEY and SVGAGI. Trimming left V 6 bases short and J 7 bases short, with 19 bases between. In DNA form, the CDR3 reads TGTGCCAGCAGGCCCCGGGGGTCTGTACTGGAGCAGTACTTC. Amino acids: CASRPRGSVLEQYF.

The rearrangement uses TRBV4-1 and TRBJ2-1; 9 bases match TRBD2. With 2 bases clipped from V and 0 bases from J, the junction kept 14 bases outside the gene matches. The CDR3 runs 20 residues. From germline, CDR1 is MGHRA and CDR2 YSYEKL. In DNA, the CDR3 is TGCGCCAGCAGCCAACCACCCCGGAGAGCGGGGGGCCTCTCCTACAATGAGCAGTTCTTC. This gives the protein CASSQPPRRAGGLSYNEQFF.

CDR3 region: CASSEWVGQGLETQYF. CDR3 nucleotide sequence: TGTGCCAGCAGTGAATGGGTGGGGCAGGGCTTAGAGACCCAGTACTTC. The chain has TRBV6-1 and TRBJ2-5, with a possible D match to TRBD1 (5 bases). CDR3 size: 16 residues. V lost 2 bases, J lost 4 bases, and 17 bases lay in between. The V gene's germline CDR1 is MNHNS and CDR2 SASEGT.

V and J are TRBV5-1 and TRBJ1-2, with TRBD1 as a possible D gene (6 bases). This CDR3 is built from 16 residues. The V gene's germline CDR1 is SGHRS and CDR2 YFSETQ. The V end was cut by 1 base, the J end by 0 bases, with 13 bases between. Written as DNA, the CDR3 is TGCGCCAGCAGCTTGCAACAGGGTACATCTAACTATGGCTACACCTTC. It yields the protein CASSLQQGTSNYGYTF.

This chain links TRBV10-2 with TRBJ2-7, with TRBD2 identical over 10 bases. Germline V gene lookup returns CDR1 WSHSY and CDR2 SAAADI. The CDR3 is 14 residues long. J gave up 3 bases and V 7 bases, and 6 bases lay outside the gene matches. CDR3 nucleotides: TGCGCCAGCATTCCTAGCGGGAGCAGCTACGAGCAGTACTTC. Its translation: CASIPSGSSYEQYF.

The chain couples TRBV4-1 to TRBJ1-2; no reliable D call. Trimming left V 4 bases short and J 8 bases short, with 8 bases between. The CDR3 totals 11 residues. Germline loops: CDR1 MGHRA, CDR2 YSYEKL. Here the CDR3 reads CASSRGQGYTF. The CDR3 DNA sequence: TGCGCCAGCAGCCGCGGGCAGGGCTACACCTTC.